This T cell receptor (beta chain) was found in a study of shared clonotypes between healthy human individuals. Every immunoSEQ plate was one replicate of a subset's evenly spread DNA. In the original workflow: Filtering differed since immunoSEQ provided only junctions, with no quality scores. Profiled with immunoSEQ multiplex PCR; TCRdb holds only in-frame clones, not every one. Clonal size and the V and J genes are those of that table, whereas D and trimming came from the DNA. Here the sample spans 2 million to 3 million clones, about 92% being singletons. Trimming took 0 bases from V and 2 from J; bases not matched to a gene: 3. CDR1 SGHRS and CDR2 YFSETQ come from the germline V gene. The CDR3 has 15 residues. Study-level results: Among several donors, about 5% of naive CD4 clonotypes were found in common.

In regard to this clone: The target antigen is unknown. Other DNA sequences in this specimen translate into the identical CDR3.

The receptor's source is a man younger than 35 in good health. Sample: naive CD4+ T cells sorted from blood. Subset of the sample: CD45RA+ positively selected. This sequence joins TRBV5-1 and TRBJ2-7, with TRBD2 identical over 9 bases. For the CDR3, the DNA is TGCGCCAGCAGCTTGGGAGCGGGGGGCACCTACGAGCAGTACTTC. It is translated as CASSLGAGGTYEQYF. The whole variable domain, remainder taken from reference TRBV5-1 and TRBJ2-7, is KAGVTQTPRYLIKTRGQQVTLSCSPISGHRSVSWYQQTPGQGLQFLFEYFSETQRNKGNFPGRFSGRQFSNSRSEMNVSTLELGDSALYLCASSLGAGGTYEQYFGPGTRLTVT.